These 5 T cell receptor beta chains came from one sample sequenced in a study of CD8 T cells in Susac syndrome. Random-hexamer reverse transcription was applied to about 0.45 to 1 ug RNA. TCRdb reprocessed the immunoSEQ multiplex PCR reads via MiXCR and lists one record per CDR3 protein. This sample carries some 400,000 distinct CDR3 sequences, roughly 85% of them seen once, and the ten largest clones take about 0.12%. The sequenced sample was CD8+ T cells from PBMCs. All receptors come from a human donor with multiple sclerosis.

The chain links TRBV4-1 to TRBJ2-5; 7 nucleotides line up with TRBD1. This CDR3 region has 16 residues. The germline V gene has CDR1 MGHRA and CDR2 YSYEKL. After removal of 1 base from V and 0 bases from J, the junction contained 5 bases not matched to a gene. DNA of the CDR3: TGCGCCAGCAGCCAAGTGTCACAGGGGTACCAAGAGACCCAGTACTTC. Its translation is CASSQVSQGYQETQYF.

The rearrangement links TRBV19 to TRBJ1-5; TRBD1 is a possible D gene (5 bases). V lost 7 bases to trimming and J lost 5 bases, with 12 bases between them. The germline V gene encodes CDR1 LNHDA and CDR2 SQIVND (reference sequence). CDR3 length: 13 amino acids. CDR3: CASNIGADQPQHF. The CDR3 coding sequence is TGTGCCAGTAATATCGGGGCGGATCAGCCCCAGCATTTT.

The V call is TRBV5-1, the J call TRBJ2-2; 8 bases match TRBD1. CDR1 SGHRS and CDR2 YFSETQ come from the germline V gene. The J segment lost 7 bases and the V segment lost 5 bases, leaving 4 bases of the junction unmatched. The CDR3 runs to 13 residues. CDR3 bases: TGCGCCAGCAGACCGACAGGGGTCGGGGAGCTGTTTTTT. Translation: CASRPTGVGELFF.

The chain is built from TRBV28 and TRBJ1-3; D possibly corresponds to TRBD1 (5 bases). V shed 5 bases and J shed 4 bases, with 15 bases lying between them. The CDR3 has 15 amino acids. Germline V gives CDR1 MDHEN, CDR2 SYDVKM. CDR3 loop: CASSNKGISGNTIYF. The CDR3 DNA reads TGTGCCAGCAGTAACAAGGGGATCTCCGGAAACACCATATATTTT.

This chain joins TRBV6-1 and TRBJ2-3; D ambiguous. Germline V gives CDR1 MNHNS, CDR2 SASEGT. This CDR3 spans 13 amino acids. The V end lost 6 bases, the J end lost 2 bases, and 9 bases lay between the germline ends. Here the CDR3 DNA reads TGTGCCAGCAGCATTGCCCCCACAGATACGCAGTATTTT. It specifies CASSIAPTDTQYF.